The 22 T cell receptor beta chains in this list originate from one sample, sequenced in a study of memory CD4+ T cells and cytomegalovirus serostatus (dated by TCRdb to about 2019). Libraries were made using the immunoSEQ multiplex PCR assay. TCRdb obtained this table from immuneACCESS and retained in-frame rearrangements with V and J assigned. These tables miss some clones; where compared with another copy, unresolved V genes account for less than half of the shortfall, and the remainder is unexplained. The sample table shows tens of thousands of clones, and around 77% are seen once. The ten top clones hold 0.88% of the sample. Single viable CD3+CD4+CD8-CD45RO+ cells were sorted as memory CD4+ T cells on a FACSAria II. Material for sequencing was memory CD4+ T cells from blood. Receptor source: an adult in good health and CMV-seronegative.

This sequence joins TRBV30 and TRBJ1-5; D is unclear. Germline V lookup: CDR1 GTSNPN, CDR2 SVGIG (reference sequence). CDR3 length: 14 residues. V dropped 0 bases and J dropped 6 bases, with 12 bases sitting between them. CDR3 amino acids: CAWSVSSETQPQHF. The CDR3, as DNA: TGTGCCTGGAGTGTAAGTTCCGAAACTCAGCCCCAGCATTTT.

The CDR3 nucleotides read TGTGCCAGTACCCGGGACAGCACTGAAGCTTTCTTT. As protein: CASTRDSTEAFF. The V call is TRBV6-1, the J call TRBJ1-1, with 7 bases aligning to TRBD1. The CDR3 spans 12 residues. CDR1 is MNHNS, CDR2 SASEGT, per germline. Trimming removed 9 bases from V and 4 bases from J; junction bases left unmatched: 5.

The chain carries TRBV7-9 and TRBJ1-6; tentative D call: TRBD1 (5 bases). CDR3 length: 16 residues. The V gene lost 5 bases and the J gene lost 8 bases, with 19 bases spanning the gap. Germline V CDR1 and CDR2: SEHNR, FQNEAQ (reference sequence). Written as DNA, the CDR3 is TGTGCCAGCAGCCCCGGGACTGCGGGAGGGTATTCACCCCTCCACTTT. Translated: CASSPGTAGGYSPLHF.

This clone has just a few counts. The chain carries TRBV4-2 and TRBJ1-6; D may be TRBD1 (6 bases). The CDR3 runs to 16 residues. CDR1 is LGHNA, CDR2 YNFKEQ, per germline. Trimming took 0 bases from V and 7 from J, leaving 13 bases between them. The CDR3 DNA reads as TGTGCCAGCAGCCAAGAGATGGGAACAGGGAATTCACCCCTCCACTTT. Translating it yields CASSQEMGTGNSPLHF.

This clone was recorded once. J is TRBJ2-7 and V is TRBV7-2; 10 bases are shared with TRBD1. Per germline, CDR1 SGHTA and CDR2 FQGNSA. The CDR3 has 15 amino acids. The trim removed 2 bases at V and 4 bases at J, leaving 5 bases unmatched. The CDR3: CASSLFWTGGYEQYF. CDR3 bases: TGTGCCAGCAGCTTATTCTGGACAGGGGGGTACGAGCAGTACTTC.

The rearrangement joins TRBV4-1 to TRBJ1-1; D is ambiguous. This CDR3 contains 16 residues. Germline CDR1 is MGHRA and CDR2 is YSYEKL. V lost 4 bases and J lost 1, with 16 bases in between. The CDR3, as DNA: TGCGCCAGCAGCCCCCTCTTTCGGAGAGAGAACACTGAAGCTTTCTTT. This translates into CASSPLFRRENTEAFF.

This chain joins TRBV28 and TRBJ2-7; 10 bases are shared with TRBD1. Germline-derived CDR1 and CDR2 are MDHEN and SYDVKM. The trim removed 6 bases at V and 4 bases at J, leaving 9 bases unmatched. The CDR3 is made up of 15 amino acids. DNA for the CDR3: TGTGCCAGCAGCTTACCGGGACAGGGGAATTACGAGCAGTACTTC. Translation: CASSLPGQGNYEQYF.

This clone was recorded only once. This rearrangement joins TRBV10-1 to TRBJ2-2; 10 positions agree with TRBD1. After removal of 3 bases from V and 3 bases from J, the junction contained 16 bases not matched to a gene. Germline V gives CDR1 WNHNN, CDR2 SYGVQD (reference sequence). This CDR3 is 20 amino acids long. The CDR3 is CASSDETGTGANGYTGELFF. For the CDR3, the DNA is TGCGCCAGCAGTGATGAAACCGGGACAGGGGCAAATGGGTACACCGGGGAGCTGTTTTTT.

This clone was seen just once. V gene TRBV5-1 combines with J gene TRBJ2-6, with D tentatively TRBD1 (5 bases). With 3 bases removed from V and 4 bases from J, the gap between germline ends came to 11 bases. The germline V gene encodes CDR1 SGHRS and CDR2 YFSETQ. The CDR3 is made up of 15 amino acids. The CDR3 sequence is CASSSPGSGANVLTF. The DNA of the CDR3 is TGCGCCAGCAGCTCGCCAGGGTCCGGGGCCAACGTCCTGACTTTC.

This clone showed up just once. The V call is TRBV20-1, the J call TRBJ2-1; D is unresolved. The CDR3 loop spans 11 amino acids. V was cut by 1 base and J by 5 bases, with 3 bases left in between. Germline CDR1 reads DFQATT; CDR2 reads SNEGSKA (reference sequence). The CDR3 loop reads CSARGDNEQFF. In nucleotides, the CDR3 is TGCAGTGCTAGAGGGGACAATGAGCAGTTCTTC.

A few counts support this clone. This chain connects TRBV28 to TRBJ2-1; TRBD2 agrees at 10 bases. V lost 5 bases to trimming and J lost 4 bases; unmatched junction nucleotides: 5. CDR1 MDHEN and CDR2 SYDVKM come from the germline V gene. The CDR3 spans 15 residues. The CDR3 spells CASSPSGRGYNEQFF. The CDR3 coding sequence is TGTGCCAGCAGTCCGAGCGGGAGGGGGTACAATGAGCAGTTCTTC.

The chain combines TRBV7-8 with TRBJ1-2, with 9 bases aligning to TRBD1. The CDR3 contains 16 residues. Germline CDR1 SGHVS, CDR2 FQNEAQ. V dropped 3 bases and J dropped 0; count of bases not matched to a gene: 5. The CDR3 region is CASSFTQGASNYGYTF. DNA of the CDR3: TGTGCCAGCAGCTTCACACAGGGGGCCTCTAACTATGGCTACACCTTC.

The rearrangement joins TRBV5-1 to TRBJ2-1; TRBD2 might be the D (6 bases). The CDR3 consists of 14 residues. Per the germline V gene, CDR1 is SGHRS and CDR2 is YFSETQ. V lost 4 bases to trimming and J lost 4 bases, with 12 bases between them. In DNA, the CDR3 is TGCGCCAGCAGCCCCGGGACTCTTTACAATGAGCAGTTCTTC. Translation gives CASSPGTLYNEQFF.

The chain carries TRBV29-1 and TRBJ2-7; unclear D gene. CDR3 length equals 14 residues. The V and J ends lost 4 bases and 0 bases respectively, with 13 bases between them. The germline V gene has CDR1 SQVTM and CDR2 ANQGSEA. In DNA, the CDR3 is TGCAGCGTTGGGAGCAGAAGGAGCTCCTACGAGCAGTACTTC. Encoded protein: CSVGSRRSSYEQYF.

V is TRBV28 and J is TRBJ2-2, with D perhaps TRBD2 (6 bases). The CDR3 is 15 residues long. V lost 2 bases and J 5 bases, leaving 12 bases between the germline ends. CDR1 MDHEN and CDR2 SYDVKM come from the germline V gene. The CDR3 DNA is TGTGCCAGCAGTTTAAGCGGGCACGGGACCGGGGAGCTGTTTTTT. This sequence encodes CASSLSGHGTGELFF.

The J gene is TRBJ2-7, the V gene TRBV11-1, with D perhaps assigned TRBD1 or TRBD2 (5 bases each). CDR1 and CDR2 (germline): SGHAT, FQDESV (reference sequence). Trimming took off 5 bases at V and 6 bases at J, with 20 bases between the two ends. The CDR3 has 15 amino acids. Written as DNA, the CDR3 is TGTGCCAGCAGCCAAACCGGGACCGCTCCCGGCGAGCAGTACTTC. Encoded protein: CASSQTGTAPGEQYF.

The chain's CDR3 is CASIPGTFYNSPLHF. The CDR3, as DNA: TGTGCCAGCATCCCTGGGACATTTTATAATTCACCCCTCCACTTT. The rearrangement joins TRBV6-6 to TRBJ1-6, with D maybe TRBD1 (6 bases). The length of the CDR3 is 15 residues. Trimming shortened V by 7 bases and J by 4 bases, and 14 bases separated the two germline ends. The germline gives CDR1 MNHNY, CDR2 SVGAGI (reference sequence).

V and J are TRBV19 and TRBJ1-4, with a possible D match to TRBD1 (6 bases). From germline, CDR1 is LNHDA and CDR2 SQIVND (reference sequence). The V end was cut by 6 bases, the J end by 2 bases, with 16 bases between. CDR3 length: 16 residues. CDR3 sequence reads: CASRLSGGATNEKLFF. The DNA for the CDR3 is TGTGCCAGTAGGCTTTCGGGGGGGGCGACTAATGAAAAACTGTTTTTT. Variable domain in full (rest from reference TRBV19 and TRBJ1-4): DGGITQSPKYLFRKEGQNVTLSCEQNLNHDAMYWYRQDPGQGLRLIYYSQIVNDFQKGDIAEGYSVSREKKESFPLTVTSAQKNPTAFYLCASRLSGGATNEKLFFGSGTQLSVL.

This clone has only one observation. The chain combines TRBV7-9 with TRBJ2-2; either TRBD1 or TRBD2 may fit D (5 bases each). Germline-derived CDR1 and CDR2 are SEHNR and FQNEAQ (reference sequence). V lost 4 bases and J 2 bases, leaving 8 bases between the germline ends. The CDR3 extends over 14 amino acids. CDR3 amino acids: CASSWDLNTGELFF. The CDR3 region has the DNA TGTGCCAGCAGCTGGGACCTTAACACCGGGGAGCTGTTTTTT.

This clone has just one count. The chain joins TRBV28 to TRBJ2-7; 10 nucleotides line up with TRBD1. The CDR3 has 15 amino acids. Trimming at V came to 6 bases and at J to 6 bases, leaving 11 bases not matched to a gene. CDR1 and CDR2 from the germline V gene are MDHEN and SYDVKM. CDR3 in DNA: TGTGCCAGCAGCCAGCCCGGACAGGGGGATGCCGAGCAGTACTTC. It yields the protein CASSQPGQGDAEQYF.

The chain joins TRBV18 to TRBJ1-6; perhaps TRBD1 as D (6 bases). The V gene's germline CDR1 is KGHSH and CDR2 LQKENI. The CDR3 has 15 amino acids. V shed 1 base and J shed 9 bases, with 13 bases lying between them. The CDR3 region is CASSPLRGQGSPLHF. In DNA form, the CDR3 reads TGTGCCAGCTCACCACTCCGGGGGCAAGGTTCACCCCTCCACTTT. The full variable domain, completed using reference TRBV18 and TRBJ1-6, is NAGVMQNPRHLVRRRGQEARLRCSPMKGHSHVYWYRQLPEEGLKFMVYLQKENIIDESGMPKERFSAEFPKEGPSILRIQQVVRGDSAAYFCASSPLRGQGSPLHFGNGTRLTVT.

The V call is TRBV6-5, the J call TRBJ1-1; TRBD1 matches 10 bases. This CDR3 region has 15 residues. V lost 6 bases to trimming and J lost 7 bases; unmatched junction nucleotides: 11. The germline gives CDR1 MNHEY, CDR2 SVGAGI. CDR3 amino acids: CASRNRDRGGFEAFF. The DNA for the CDR3 is TGTGCCAGCAGAAACCGGGACAGGGGAGGGTTTGAAGCTTTCTTT.